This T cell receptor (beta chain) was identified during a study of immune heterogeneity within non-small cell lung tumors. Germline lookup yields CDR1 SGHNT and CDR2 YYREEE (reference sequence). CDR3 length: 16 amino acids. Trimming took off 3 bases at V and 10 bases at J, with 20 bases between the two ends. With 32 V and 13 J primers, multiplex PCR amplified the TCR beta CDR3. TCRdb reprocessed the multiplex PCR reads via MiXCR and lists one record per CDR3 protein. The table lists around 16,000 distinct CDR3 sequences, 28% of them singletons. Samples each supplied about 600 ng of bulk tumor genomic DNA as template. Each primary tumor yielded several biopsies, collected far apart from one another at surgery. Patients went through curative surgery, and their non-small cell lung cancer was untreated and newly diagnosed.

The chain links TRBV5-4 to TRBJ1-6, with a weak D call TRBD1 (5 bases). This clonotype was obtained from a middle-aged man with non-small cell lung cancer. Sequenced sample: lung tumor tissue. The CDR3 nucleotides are TGTGCCAGCAGCTCGGACAACCCTCCTCCCTCGTCACCCCTCCACTTT. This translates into CASSSDNPPPSSPLHF.